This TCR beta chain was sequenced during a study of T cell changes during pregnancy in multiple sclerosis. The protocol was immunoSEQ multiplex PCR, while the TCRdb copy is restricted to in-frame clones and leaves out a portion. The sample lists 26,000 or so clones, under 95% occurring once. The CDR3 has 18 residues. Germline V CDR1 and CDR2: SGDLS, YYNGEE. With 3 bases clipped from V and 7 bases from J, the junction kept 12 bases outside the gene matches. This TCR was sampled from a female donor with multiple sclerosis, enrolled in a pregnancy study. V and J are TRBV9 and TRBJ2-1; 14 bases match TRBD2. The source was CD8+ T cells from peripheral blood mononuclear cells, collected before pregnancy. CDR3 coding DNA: TGTGCCAGCAGCGCGGGACTAGCGGGAGTTGTTATGAATAATGAGCAGTTCTTC. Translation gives CASSAGLAGVVMNNEQFF.